The present entry profiles one T cell receptor (beta chain) with its context. The antigen is not known. This entry comes from a study of cytomegalovirus exposure and HLA in healthy donors. Study results and caveats: Analysis performed later found 16,951 TCR beta sequences associated with HLA alleles at 0.05 false discovery rate. Information on immune exposure was restricted to one variable (CMV serostatus).

Amplification used 60 Vbeta primers and 13 Jbeta primers. The data were produced by immunoSEQ multiplex PCR, yet TCRdb's version contains in-frame clones alone and is incomplete. The data show roughly 150,000 clones, 65% to 80% seen once. CDR1 and CDR2 from the germline V gene are MNHNS and SASEGT. This CDR3 contains 15 residues. Trimming took off 1 base at V and 11 bases at J, with 20 bases between the two ends. The clonotype comes from a woman between 35 and 50 years old in good health and CMV-seropositive. This chain links TRBV6-1 with TRBJ1-1, with a possible D match to TRBD1 (6 bases). The sample taken for sequencing was PBMCs. CDR3 region: CASSEGFTGTGGAFF. The CDR3 bases are TGTGCCAGCAGTGAAGGATTTACAGGGACGGGAGGCGCTTTCTTT.